This paragraph reports one T cell receptor (beta chain). Antigen specificity is unknown. Germline loops: CDR1 KGHSY, CDR2 FQNENV. Deletions cut 4 bases from V and 0 bases from J, with 9 bases between. The CDR3 loop spans 15 amino acids. Assay used: immunoSEQ multiplex PCR; TCRdb lists only in-frame clones, some missing. The sample shows roughly 1,100,000 clones, more than 60% of them seen only once. Memory CD4+ cells were the fraction left after CD45RA+ naive selection. The data are from a study of shared clonotypes between healthy human individuals. For the study at large: Used for every donor were three CD4 naive, three CD4 memory, two CD8 naive and one CD8 memory plate.

Overall study findings and caveats: Among non-shared clonotypes, generation probabilities were lower than among those shared by all four donors.

The specimen sequenced was memory CD4+ T cells sorted from blood. Noted subset: CD45RA-negative fraction. The J gene is TRBJ1-4, the V gene TRBV16; D is unresolved. This receptor was identified in a man aged 18 to 29 in good health. The DNA for the CDR3 is TGTGCCAGCAGCCCCCAGGCAGCAACTAATGAAAAACTGTTTTTT. This gives the protein CASSPQAATNEKLFF.